The clone carrying this TCR beta chain was seen only a few times. As yet, its antigen is unknown. This entry is derived from a study of beta chain features in type 1 diabetes. General study points: Among all four CD4+ subsets, Type 1 diabetes patients had TCRB CDR3s that were moderately but significantly shorter. Insertions at VDJ junctions were less frequent in type 1 diabetes patients. These patients also deleted more nucleotides at the same junctions.

The isolated RNA, all of it, was reverse transcribed, so expressed TCRB transcripts were what got sequenced. The table came from immunoSEQ multiplex PCR; TCRdb's copy has only in-frame clones and leaves some out. This sample has some 290,000 clones, with more than 13% found just once. Trimming cost V 0 bases and J 4 bases, with 5 bases left between them. Germline V gene lookup returns CDR1 SGDLS and CDR2 YYNGEE. The CDR3 is made up of 14 amino acids. The sequence was collected from a man aged 30 to 39 with type 1 diabetes. The chain combines TRBV9 with TRBJ2-6; D not certain. Material for sequencing was naive CD4+ T cells from blood. The CDR3 DNA follows: TGTGCCAGCAGCGTAGTTTTAGGGGCCAACGTCCTGACTTTC. Translated: CASSVVLGANVLTF.